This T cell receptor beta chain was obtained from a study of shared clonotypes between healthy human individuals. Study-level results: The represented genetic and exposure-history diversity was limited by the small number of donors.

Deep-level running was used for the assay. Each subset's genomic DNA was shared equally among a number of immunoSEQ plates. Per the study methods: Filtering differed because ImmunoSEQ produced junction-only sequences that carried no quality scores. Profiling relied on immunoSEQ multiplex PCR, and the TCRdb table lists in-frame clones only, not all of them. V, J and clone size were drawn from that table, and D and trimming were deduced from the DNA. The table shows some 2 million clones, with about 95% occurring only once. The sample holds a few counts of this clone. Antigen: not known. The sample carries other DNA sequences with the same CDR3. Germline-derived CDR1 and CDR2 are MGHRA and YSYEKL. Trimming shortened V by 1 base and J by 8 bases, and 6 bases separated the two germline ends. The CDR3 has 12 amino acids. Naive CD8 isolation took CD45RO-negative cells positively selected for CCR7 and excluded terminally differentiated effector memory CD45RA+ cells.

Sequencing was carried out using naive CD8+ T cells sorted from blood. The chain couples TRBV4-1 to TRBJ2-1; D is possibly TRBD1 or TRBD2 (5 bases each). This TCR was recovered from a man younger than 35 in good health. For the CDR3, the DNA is TGCGCCAGCAGCCAAGGGGGGTATGAGCAGTTCTTC. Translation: CASSQGGYEQFF.